This TCR beta chain was profiled in a study of blood T cell repertoires in COVID-19 (TCRdb year 2020). Background for the entire study: Samples from collaborators originated in the United States, Italy and Spain and spanned both the acute and convalescent phases of COVID-19. The material from the prospective study consisted of cDNA or gDNA derived from T cells, B-cell-depleted T cells, or PBMCs. The dataset comprised deeply sampled blood TCRbeta repertoires from subjects exposed to, actively infected with, or recovered from COVID-19. The repertoires were released in a freely available public database intended as a resource for research on the immune response to SARS-CoV-2. Samples were obtained from the ongoing ImmuneRACE study (first 160 participants) and from 1,000 to 1,500 subjects provided by 6 global collaborators. The sample metadata nearly always contained a de-identified subject ID, COVID-19 status, age in years and sex. Where available, HLA class I and class II types were taken from metadata supplied by the sample provider and were not determined by assay-based typing. The full study reports these points: Clinical and demographic metadata were provided uncurated, with the amount varying by source and participant.

The immunoSEQ Assay, a bias-controlled multiplex PCR, was used to amplify TCRbeta CDR3 regions from genomic DNA. As for how the authors treated the data: Nucleated cell counts per sample were estimated from amplification of reference gene primers within the assay. To quantify the absolute abundance of each unique TCRbeta CDR3 rearrangement, sequence reads were collapsed and filtered. Productive Simpson clonality was computed per sample as the square root of Simpson's diversity index over productive rearrangements. Drawn from immuneACCESS, this table holds only the in-frame rearrangements with V and J called that TCRdb kept. Clones are partly lost; checked studies trace under half to an unresolved V gene and leave the rest unexplained. Clone size and the V and J calls come from that table; the DNA yielded D and trimming. Recorded for this sample are 150,000 to 200,000 clones; approximately 90% of them occurred a single time. The ten largest clonotypes hold approximately 6.6% of the sample.

On this clone: This clone's antigen is unknown. Per-base quality was not reported, and no clone a single base away is much larger than it.

V has 3 bases trimmed and J has 8 bases trimmed; junction bases matching no gene number 8. CDR1 and CDR2, looked up from the germline V gene, are SGHVS and FNYEAQ. Including the terminal cysteine and phenylalanine, the CDR3 comprises 15 residues. The only DNA kept is the CDR3, 45 bases in frame from the first base. In the prospective study, participants were about 18 to 100 years old, resided in 24 geographic areas of the United States, and were enrolled through a virtual design. To assign participants to cohorts, the prospective study relied on clinical history that participants themselves reported in a screening survey and a study questionnaire. ImmuneRACE Cohort 3 recovered participants were defined by two consecutive negative NP/OP PCR tests, healthcare professional clearance, or symptom resolution. Mobile phlebotomists in the prospective study collected whole blood, serum and a nasopharyngeal or oropharyngeal swab from every participant. Over an approximately 2-month period, participants in the prospective study had the option of providing additional blood draws and questionnaires. Blood samples from the prospective study were shipped frozen or at room temperature prior to DNA extraction.

This TCR came from a woman aged 45-65 years who had recovered from COVID-19. Sequencing was performed on PBMCs or T cells enriched from blood (not recorded which). Recombination connected TRBV7-6 to TRBJ2-1; 9 central bases correspond to TRBD1. The DNA reads as follows: TGTGCCAGCAGCTTTTCGGGACAGGGTATTGATGAGCAGTTCTTC. Its amino acids are CASSFSGQGIDEQFF.